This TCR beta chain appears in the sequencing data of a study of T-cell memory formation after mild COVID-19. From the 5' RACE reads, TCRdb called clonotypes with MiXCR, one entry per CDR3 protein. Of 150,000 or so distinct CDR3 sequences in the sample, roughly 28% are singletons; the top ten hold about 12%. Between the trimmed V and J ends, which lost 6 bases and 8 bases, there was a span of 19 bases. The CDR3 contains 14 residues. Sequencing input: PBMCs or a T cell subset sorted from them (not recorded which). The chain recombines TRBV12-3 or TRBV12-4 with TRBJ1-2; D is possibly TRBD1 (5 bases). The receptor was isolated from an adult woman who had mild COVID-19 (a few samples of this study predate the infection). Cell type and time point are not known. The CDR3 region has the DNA TGTGCCAGCAGCTCCCGGGACTTACGAATCGGCTACACCTTC. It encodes CASSSRDLRIGYTF.